The sequence of this T cell receptor (beta chain) was determined in a study of blood T cell repertoires in COVID-19. About the study: T cells, B-cell-depleted T cells, or PBMCs supplied cDNA or gDNA.

This clone was recorded once. As processed by the authors: Cell counts per sample came from amplifying reference gene primers. Some clones are missing from TCRdb's copy, which holds only in-frame ones; the method was immunoSEQ multiplex PCR. The DNA gave D and trimming, while V, J and clone size come from that table. The sample lists over 70,000 clones; 90% were seen once. This clonotype originated in a man between 18 and 29 years old with COVID-19, enrolled during active disease. Sequencing was performed on peripheral blood.

The CDR3 protein is CASRLVFAGSNTGELFF. CDR3 in DNA: TGTGCAAGTCGCTTAGTTTTTGCGGGTTCGAACACCGGGGAGCTGTTTTTT. The chain carries TRBV12-2 and TRBJ2-2; the table's D call TRBD2 went unverified against the DNA. TRBV12-2 is designated a pseudogene. This CDR3 spans 17 amino acids.